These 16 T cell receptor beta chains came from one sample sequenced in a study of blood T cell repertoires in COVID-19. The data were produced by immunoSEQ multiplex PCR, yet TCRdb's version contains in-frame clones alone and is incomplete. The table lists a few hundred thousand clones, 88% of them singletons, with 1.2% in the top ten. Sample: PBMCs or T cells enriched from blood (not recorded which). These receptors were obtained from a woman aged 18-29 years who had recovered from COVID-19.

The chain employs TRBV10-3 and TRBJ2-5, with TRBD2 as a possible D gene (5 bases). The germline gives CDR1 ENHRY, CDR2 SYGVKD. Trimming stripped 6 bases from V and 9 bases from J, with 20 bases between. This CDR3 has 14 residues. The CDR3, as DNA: TGTGCCATCAGGGGGTACGAGGGTACGTCGGCCCAGTACTTC. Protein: CAIRGYEGTSAQYF.

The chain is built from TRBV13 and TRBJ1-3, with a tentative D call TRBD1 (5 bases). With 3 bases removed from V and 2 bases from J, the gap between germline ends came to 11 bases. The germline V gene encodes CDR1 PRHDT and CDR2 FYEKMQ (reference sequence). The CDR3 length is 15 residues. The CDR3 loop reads CASSLTAIAGNTIYF. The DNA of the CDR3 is TGTGCCAGCAGCTTGACAGCTATAGCTGGAAACACCATATATTTT.

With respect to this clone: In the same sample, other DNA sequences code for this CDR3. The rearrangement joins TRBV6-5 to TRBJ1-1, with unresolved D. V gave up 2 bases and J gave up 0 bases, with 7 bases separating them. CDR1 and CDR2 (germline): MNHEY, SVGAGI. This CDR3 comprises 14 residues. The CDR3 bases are TGTGCCAGCAGTTACGCGGGTCTGAACACTGAAGCTTTCTTT. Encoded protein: CASSYAGLNTEAFF.

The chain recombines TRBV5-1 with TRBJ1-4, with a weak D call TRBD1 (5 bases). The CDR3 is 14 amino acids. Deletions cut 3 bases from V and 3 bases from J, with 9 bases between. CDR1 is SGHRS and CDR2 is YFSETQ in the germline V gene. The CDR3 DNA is TGCGCCAGCAGCTGGGGCAGATCTAATGAAAAACTGTTTTTT. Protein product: CASSWGRSNEKLFF.

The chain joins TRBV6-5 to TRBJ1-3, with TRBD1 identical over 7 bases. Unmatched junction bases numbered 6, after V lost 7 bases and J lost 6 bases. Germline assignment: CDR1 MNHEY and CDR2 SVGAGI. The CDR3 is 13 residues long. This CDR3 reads CASTVTGTNTIYF. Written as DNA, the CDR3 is TGTGCCAGCACCGTGACAGGGACAAACACCATATATTTT.

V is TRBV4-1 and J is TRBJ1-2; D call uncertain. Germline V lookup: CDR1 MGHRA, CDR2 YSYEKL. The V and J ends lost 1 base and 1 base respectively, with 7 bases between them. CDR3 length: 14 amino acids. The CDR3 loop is CASSQVTSNYGYTF. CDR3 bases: TGCGCCAGCAGCCAAGTGACTAGTAACTATGGCTACACCTTC.

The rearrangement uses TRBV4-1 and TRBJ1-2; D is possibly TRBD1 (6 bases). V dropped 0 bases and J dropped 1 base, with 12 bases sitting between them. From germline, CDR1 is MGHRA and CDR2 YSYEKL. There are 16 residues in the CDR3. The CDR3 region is CASSQDPHRVNYGYTF. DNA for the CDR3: TGCGCCAGCAGCCAAGATCCGCACAGGGTTAACTATGGCTACACCTTC.

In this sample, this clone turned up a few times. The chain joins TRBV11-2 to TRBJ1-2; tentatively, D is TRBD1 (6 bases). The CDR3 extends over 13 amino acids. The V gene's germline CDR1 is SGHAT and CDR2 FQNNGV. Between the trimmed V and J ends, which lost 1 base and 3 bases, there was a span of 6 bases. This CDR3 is CASSLGTDYGYTF. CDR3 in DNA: TGTGCCAGCAGCTTAGGGACAGACTATGGCTACACCTTC.

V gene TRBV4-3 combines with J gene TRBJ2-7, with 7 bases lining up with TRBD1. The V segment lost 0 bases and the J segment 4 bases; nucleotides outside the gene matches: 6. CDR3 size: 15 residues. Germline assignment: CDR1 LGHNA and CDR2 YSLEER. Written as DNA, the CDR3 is TGCGCCAGCAGCCAAGATTGGGACAGAGGTTACGAGCAGTACTTC. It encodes CASSQDWDRGYEQYF.

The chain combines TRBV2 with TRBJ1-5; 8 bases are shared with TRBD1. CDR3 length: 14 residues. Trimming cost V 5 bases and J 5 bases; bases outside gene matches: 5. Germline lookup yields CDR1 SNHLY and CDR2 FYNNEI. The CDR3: CASSYGQGYQPQHF. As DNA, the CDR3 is TGTGCCAGCAGTTACGGACAGGGCTATCAGCCCCAGCATTTT.

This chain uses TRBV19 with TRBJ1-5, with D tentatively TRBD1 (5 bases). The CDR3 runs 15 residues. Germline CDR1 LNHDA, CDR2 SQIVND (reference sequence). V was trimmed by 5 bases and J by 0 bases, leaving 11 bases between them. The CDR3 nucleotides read TGTGCCAGTAGTCCGACAGAATATAGCAATCAGCCCCAGCATTTT. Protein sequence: CASSPTEYSNQPQHF.

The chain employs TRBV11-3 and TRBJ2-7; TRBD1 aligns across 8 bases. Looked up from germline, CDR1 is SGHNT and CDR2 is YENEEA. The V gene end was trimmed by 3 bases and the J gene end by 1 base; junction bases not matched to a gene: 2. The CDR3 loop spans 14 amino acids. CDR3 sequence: CASSLTGESYEQYF. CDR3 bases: TGTGCCAGCAGCTTGACAGGGGAGTCCTACGAGCAGTACTTC.

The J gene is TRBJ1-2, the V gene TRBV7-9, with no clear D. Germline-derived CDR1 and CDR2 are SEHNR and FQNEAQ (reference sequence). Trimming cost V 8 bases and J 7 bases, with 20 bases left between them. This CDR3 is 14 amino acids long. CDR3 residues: CASGREANPGGYTF. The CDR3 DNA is TGTGCCAGCGGCCGGGAGGCGAACCCAGGTGGCTACACCTTC. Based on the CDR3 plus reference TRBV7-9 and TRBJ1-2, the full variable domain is DTGVSQNPRHKITKRGQNVTFRCDPISEHNRLYWYRQTLGQGPEFLTYFQNEAQLEKSRLLSDRFSAERPKGSFSTLEIQRTEQGDSAMYLCASGREANPGGYTFGSGTRLTVV.

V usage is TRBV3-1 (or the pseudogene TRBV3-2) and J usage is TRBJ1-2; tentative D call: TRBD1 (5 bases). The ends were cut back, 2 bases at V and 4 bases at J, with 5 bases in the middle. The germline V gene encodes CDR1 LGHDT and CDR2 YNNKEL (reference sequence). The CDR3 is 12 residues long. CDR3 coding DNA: TGTGCCAGCAGCCAACAGGGCTATGGCTACACCTTC. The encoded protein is CASSQQGYGYTF.

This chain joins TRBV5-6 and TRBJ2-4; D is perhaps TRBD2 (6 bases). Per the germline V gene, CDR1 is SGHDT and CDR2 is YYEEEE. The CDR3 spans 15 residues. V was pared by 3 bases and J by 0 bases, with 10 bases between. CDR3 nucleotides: TGTGCCAGCAGCTCTCCGGGACTAGCCAAAAACATTCAGTACTTC. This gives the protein CASSSPGLAKNIQYF.

DNA for the CDR3: TGTGCCAGCAGAGGACGGGATATAGGGTATGGCTACACCTTC. Its protein product is CASRGRDIGYGYTF. The chain is built from TRBV27 and TRBJ1-2; the D is unclear. CDR1 is MNHEY, CDR2 SMNVEV, per germline (reference sequence). The CDR3 consists of 14 residues. Trimming pared 6 bases from V and 5 bases from J, leaving 16 bases between.